The present T cell receptor (beta chain) was sequenced within a study of vaccination effects on CD4 cells after COVID-19. Unmatched junction bases numbered 9, after V lost 3 bases and J lost 0 bases. CDR3 length: 17 residues. Germline assignment: CDR1 SGHTS and CDR2 YDEGEE. Before any sequencing was done, the ViraFEST assay used viral peptide pools to expand antigen-specific CD4+ T cells. Researchers isolated CD4+ T cells once less than 13 days of culture had elapsed. None of these healthy vaccinees had been infected with SARS-CoV-2 before vaccination. Half-medium changes using IL-2 medium occurred on days 3 and 7. Study outcomes and limitations: Researchers reported few convalescent patients and no early post-infection timepoints in the study. Clones induced by infection and by vaccine showed marked clonal contraction late after vaccination.

Concerning this clone itself: What it recognizes is unknown.

Generated by immunoSEQ multiplex PCR, the TCRdb table keeps only in-frame clones and is missing some. The sample includes around 63,000 clones, over 70% of them seen just once. The clonotype comes from a human donor who received a COVID-19 vaccine. The sequencing here drew on CD4+ T cells from PBMCs cultured with HCoV-OC43 spike peptides, taken before COVID-19 vaccination. Specified subset: HCoV-OC43 spike overlapping peptide pool stimulation. This chain connects TRBV5-8 to TRBJ2-5; TRBD1 aligns across 9 bases. The CDR3 is CASSYLGQGKYQETQYF. CDR3 bases: TGTGCCAGCAGCTATTTGGGACAGGGAAAGTACCAAGAGACCCAGTACTTC.